These T cell receptor beta chains were read from a single sample in a study of T cell repertoires in cytomegalovirus infection. No antigen has been identified for these receptors. In TCRdb, the reads were re-called with MiXCR into one record per CDR3 protein. The sample comprises around 200,000 distinct CDR3 sequences, 35% to 40% of which are singletons, and more than 50% rests with the top ten. The sample in question was CD8+ T cells from cultured PBMCs, obtained from culture after CMV antigen stimulation. These receptor sequences come from a human donor in good health (CMV status not recorded). Some clones in this sample may be carry-over from other donors' samples. CDR3s include the opening cysteine and the closing phenylalanine or tryptophan. The D gene is left open where the match is weak. The listing skips clone size in some rows; elsewhere it reads once, few, many or a size class.

V: TRBV7-2; D: TRBD2; size: many; length: 15; J: TRBJ2-1; DNA: TGTGCCAGCAGCTTACGTGCGGGAGGGCCGCTTGAGCAGTTCTTC; CDR3: CASSLRAGGPLEQFF
V: TRBV7-9; D: TRBD1; size: -; length: 15; J: TRBJ2-1; DNA: TGTGCCAGCAGCCTCTCGACAGGGATATACAATGAGCAGTTCTTC; CDR3: CASSLSTGIYNEQFF
V: TRBV7-6; D: TRBD1; size: few; length: 19; J: TRBJ1-5; DNA: TGTGCCAGCAGCTTAGCATTTGGCAGGGGGCTGCGATGGTGTCAGCCCCAGCATTTT; CDR3: CASSLAFGRGLRWCQPQHF
V: TRBV28; D: TRBD1; size: -; length: 15; J: TRBJ2-7; DNA: TGTGCCAGCAGTGCGTGGACAGGAGGTTCCTACGAGCAGTACTTC; CDR3: CASSAWTGGSYEQYF
V: TRBV10-3; D: -; size: few; length: 17; J: TRBJ2-1; DNA: TGTGCCATCAGTGAGAGGGAGCGGGTCTCTCAATACGGGGAGCAGTTCTTC; CDR3: CAISERERVSQYGEQFF
V: TRBV7-6; D: TRBD1; size: few; length: 16; J: TRBJ2-3; DNA: TGTGCCAGCAGCTTCCACAGGGGAATTAGCACAGATACGCAGTATTTT; CDR3: CASSFHRGISTDTQYF
V: TRBV27; D: TRBD2; size: -; length: 16; J: TRBJ2-1; DNA: TGTGCCAGCAGTCCCCCGACTAGCGGGGCCACCAATGAGCAGTTCTTC; CDR3: CASSPPTSGATNEQFF
V: TRBV7-9; D: TRBD1; size: few; length: 14; J: TRBJ1-2; DNA: TGTGCCAGCAGCTTCCGGGACAGGGCCTATGGCTACACCTTC; CDR3: CASSFRDRAYGYTF
V: TRBV27; D: TRBD1; size: -; length: 17; J: TRBJ1-1; DNA: TGTGCCAGCAGTTCGACGGGACAGGTTGTGGGTCGATTTAGAGCTTTCTTT; CDR3: CASSSTGQVVGRFRAFF
V: TRBV7-6; D: TRBD1; size: many; length: 18; J: TRBJ2-7; DNA: TGTGCCAGCAGCGACTGGACAGGCCCGAAGATACTGTGCTACGAGCAGTACTTC; CDR3: CASSDWTGPKILCYEQYF
V: TRBV27; D: TRBD1; size: few; length: 15; J: TRBJ1-6; DNA: TGTGCCAGCAGTACAGGGGGCTCCTATAATTCACCCCTCCACTTT; CDR3: CASSTGGSYNSPLHF
V: TRBV20-1; D: TRBD2; size: -; length: 15; J: TRBJ2-3; DNA: TGCAGTGCTCCTGAGGTAGCGGGAGGAACAGATACGCAGTATTTT; CDR3: CSAPEVAGGTDTQYF
V: TRBV27; D: -; size: -; length: 15; J: TRBJ2-6; DNA: TGTGCCAGCAGTTTATGGGGCTCTGGGGCCAACGTCCTGACTTTC; CDR3: CASSLWGSGANVLTF
V: TRBV6-1; D: -; size: -; length: 13; J: TRBJ1-1; DNA: TGTGCCAGCAGTGAATACGAGAAGAAAGGAGCTTTCTTT; CDR3: CASSEYEKKGAFF
V: TRBV28; D: -; size: -; length: 13; J: TRBJ2-1; DNA: TGTGCCAGCAGGGACCCTGGGAACAATGAGCAGTTCTTC; CDR3: CASRDPGNNEQFF
V: TRBV27; D: TRBD1; size: few; length: 15; J: TRBJ1-2; DNA: TGTGCCAGCAGTTGGGGACAGGGTGGTAACTATGGCTACACCTTC; CDR3: CASSWGQGGNYGYTF
V: TRBV6-5; D: -; size: few; length: 21; J: TRBJ2-3; DNA: TGTGCCAGCAGTTACCCGAAGGGTGGGGAATTCGGGGTCCGAAGCACAGATACGCAGTATTTT; CDR3: CASSYPKGGEFGVRSTDTQYF
V: TRBV7-6; D: -; size: few; length: 15; J: TRBJ2-1; DNA: TGTGCCAGCACCCGAGAAGGGCCCTCCTACAATGAGCAGTTCTTC; CDR3: CASTREGPSYNEQFF
V: TRBV7-2; D: -; size: few; length: 13; J: TRBJ2-2; DNA: TGTGCCAGCAGACCTATAAACACCGGGGAGCTGTTTTTT; CDR3: CASRPINTGELFF
V: TRBV7-9; D: TRBD1; size: few; length: 13; J: TRBJ1-2; DNA: TGTGCCAGCAGCGCGGACAGGGACTATGGCTACACCTTC; CDR3: CASSADRDYGYTF
V: TRBV10-3; D: -; size: -; length: 14; J: TRBJ1-5; DNA: TGTGCCATCAGTGAAAGGGACGGCCGTCAGCCCCAGCATTTT; CDR3: CAISERDGRQPQHF
V: TRBV4-2; D: -; size: -; length: 15; J: TRBJ2-1; DNA: TGTGCCAGCAGCCAAGAGGAGGACTTGTACAATGAGCAGTTCTTC; CDR3: CASSQEEDLYNEQFF
V: TRBV11-2; D: -; size: few; length: 18; J: TRBJ1-1; DNA: TGTGCCAGCAGCCTTTGGACGGCTCCACCGATAGACCACACTGAAGCTTTCTTT; CDR3: CASSLWTAPPIDHTEAFF
V: TRBV7-6; D: TRBD2; size: few; length: 15; J: TRBJ2-7; DNA: TGTGCCAGCAGCCCCTTAGCGGGGGGGGCCTACGAGCAGTACTTC; CDR3: CASSPLAGGAYEQYF
V: TRBV19; D: -; size: -; length: 17; J: TRBJ2-3; DNA: TGTGCCAGTAGTATCTCCCGAGGCCTCGGGAGCACAGATACGCAGTATTTT; CDR3: CASSISRGLGSTDTQYF
V: TRBV29-1; D: TRBD2; size: few; length: 14; J: TRBJ2-7; DNA: TGCAGCGTTGAACAGTCGGGGGGAGGTAACGAGCAGTACTTC; CDR3: CSVEQSGGGNEQYF
V: TRBV28; D: -; size: few; length: 16; J: TRBJ2-4; DNA: TGTGCCACCGCTCCAATTTTAGCGGTGACCAAAAACATTCAGTACTTC; CDR3: CATAPILAVTKNIQYF
V: TRBV12-3/TRBV12-4; D: TRBD1; size: -; length: 14; J: TRBJ1-1; DNA: TGTGCCAGCGGTGCAGGGGGCCTGGGCACTGAAGCTTTCTTT; CDR3: CASGAGGLGTEAFF
V: TRBV27; D: -; size: -; length: 14; J: TRBJ2-5; DNA: TGTGCCAGCAGGCCCTCAGGGCAGCAAGAGACCCAGTACTTC; CDR3: CASRPSGQQETQYF
V: TRBV24-1; D: -; size: -; length: 11; J: TRBJ1-5; DNA: TGTGCCACCAGTGACCATTCGCCCCAGCATTTT; CDR3: CATSDHSPQHF
V: TRBV7-9; D: TRBD2; size: few; length: 16; J: TRBJ2-7; DNA: TGTGCCAGCAGCCCTCCCGCGGGAGGGCCGGCCTACGAGCAGTACTTC; CDR3: CASSPPAGGPAYEQYF
V: TRBV2; D: -; size: -; length: 13; J: TRBJ2-1; DNA: TGTGCCAGCAGTGGCAGTAATTACAATGAGCAGTTCTTC; CDR3: CASSGSNYNEQFF
V: TRBV7-6; D: TRBD2; size: few; length: 14; J: TRBJ2-7; DNA: TGTGCCAGTACCCCAGGACTAGCGGGAGGGGAGCAGTACTTC; CDR3: CASTPGLAGGEQYF
V: TRBV11-2; D: -; size: -; length: 16; J: TRBJ2-7; DNA: TGTGCCAGCAGCCCCTGGTCGCAGAAAATACGCTACGAGCAGTACTTC; CDR3: CASSPWSQKIRYEQYF
V: TRBV7-4; D: -; size: few; length: 14; J: TRBJ2-7; DNA: TGTGCCAGCAGCACAGGACAGAGAGTCTACGAGCAGTACTTC; CDR3: CASSTGQRVYEQYF
V: TRBV7-3; D: TRBD2; size: few; length: 15; J: TRBJ2-3; DNA: TGTGCCAGCAGTGGGGGACTAGCGGTTACAGATACGCAGTATTTT; CDR3: CASSGGLAVTDTQYF
V: TRBV29-1; D: -; size: -; length: 12; J: TRBJ2-2; DNA: TGCAGCGTTGAAGTCAGGGCCGGGGAGCTGTTTTTT; CDR3: CSVEVRAGELFF
V: TRBV7-2; D: -; size: -; length: 16; J: TRBJ2-3; DNA: TGTGCCAGCAGTTTCAGCCCTAGCGTTATCACAGATACGCAGTATTTT; CDR3: CASSFSPSVITDTQYF
V: TRBV27; D: -; size: -; length: 15; J: TRBJ2-3; DNA: TGTGCCAGCAGTTTACAGGGTAGGAGCACAGATACGCAGTATTTT; CDR3: CASSLQGRSTDTQYF
V: TRBV7-9; D: -; size: -; length: 14; J: TRBJ1-1; DNA: TGTGCCAGCATCCCGGCCCGGGCGAACACTGAAGCTTTCTTT; CDR3: CASIPARANTEAFF
V: TRBV5-4; D: TRBD2; size: few; length: 15; J: TRBJ2-5; DNA: TGTGCCAGCAGCCCGGCGGGCGGGAGATCCGAGACCCAGTACTTC; CDR3: CASSPAGGRSETQYF
V: TRBV6-4; D: -; size: many; length: 15; J: TRBJ1-6; DNA: TGTGCCAGCAGTGAGGGGGGCAATTATAATTCACCCCTCCACTTT; CDR3: CASSEGGNYNSPLHF
V: TRBV3-1; D: TRBD2; size: -; length: 16; J: TRBJ2-3; DNA: TGTGCCAGCAGCCAAGCACCGGGACTAGTATCCGATACGCAGTATTTT; CDR3: CASSQAPGLVSDTQYF
V: TRBV11-2; D: TRBD1; size: -; length: 15; J: TRBJ2-7; DNA: TGTGCCAGCAGCTTGGGAAGGACAGGCGTCTACGAGCAGTACTTC; CDR3: CASSLGRTGVYEQYF
V: TRBV18; D: -; size: -; length: 16; J: TRBJ2-1; DNA: TGTGCCAGCACCCCCCCCGGTACGGGGAACTACAATGAGCAGTTCTTC; CDR3: CASTPPGTGNYNEQFF
V: TRBV12-3/TRBV12-4; D: -; size: once; length: 14; J: TRBJ1-6; DNA: TGTGCCAGCAGATGGACAGAGAGGTGGTCACCCCTCCACTTT; CDR3: CASRWTERWSPLHF
V: TRBV7-2; D: -; size: -; length: 15; J: TRBJ2-6; DNA: TGTGCCAGCAGCTTAGTAGAAGGGGGGGCCAACGTCCTGACTTTC; CDR3: CASSLVEGGANVLTF
V: TRBV28; D: TRBD1; size: -; length: 16; J: TRBJ2-1; DNA: TGTGCCAGCAGGGCCGGGACAGGGGGGGCTTACAATGAGCAGTTCTTC; CDR3: CASRAGTGGAYNEQFF
V: TRBV29-1; D: TRBD1; size: -; length: 12; J: TRBJ2-1; DNA: TGCAGCGACCAAACAGGGGGCGATGAGCAGTTCTTC; CDR3: CSDQTGGDEQFF
V: TRBV19; D: -; size: few; length: 15; J: TRBJ2-7; DNA: TGTGCCAGTAGTATAGGTGGACAAGGCGCGTACGAGCAGTACTTC; CDR3: CASSIGGQGAYEQYF
V: TRBV10-3; D: -; size: -; length: 15; J: TRBJ1-2; DNA: TGTGCCATCAGTGAGCGTACAGGCCCTCCCTATGGCTACACCTTC; CDR3: CAISERTGPPYGYTF
V: TRBV7-3; D: TRBD1; size: -; length: 15; J: TRBJ1-1; DNA: TGTGCCAGCAGCTCAAGACAGGGGGGGGACACTGAAGCTTTCTTT; CDR3: CASSSRQGGDTEAFF
V: TRBV28; D: -; size: -; length: 16; J: TRBJ2-1; DNA: TGTGCCAGCATAAGGGTTGGGACAAACCGGGACAATGAGCAGTTCTTC; CDR3: CASIRVGTNRDNEQFF
V: TRBV27; D: TRBD1; size: -; length: 16; J: TRBJ1-2; DNA: TGTGCCAGCAGTTTATCGGGGACAGGGGCTAACTATGGCTACACCTTC; CDR3: CASSLSGTGANYGYTF
V: TRBV7-9; D: -; size: -; length: 13; J: TRBJ2-3; DNA: TGTGCCAGCACAAGACTAGGGCCAGATACGCAGTATTTT; CDR3: CASTRLGPDTQYF
V: TRBV10-3; D: TRBD2; size: few; length: 10; J: TRBJ2-5; DNA: TGTGCCTGCGGGGGAGAGACCCAGTACTTC; CDR3: CACGGETQYF
V: TRBV27; D: -; size: -; length: 13; J: TRBJ1-1; DNA: TGTGCCAGCTCTACCTGGGGGGGGGACGGAACTTTCTTT; CDR3: CASSTWGGDGTFF
V: TRBV27; D: -; size: -; length: 15; J: TRBJ1-6; DNA: TGTGCCAGCACTCAAACAGGGCCCTATAATTCACCCCTCCACTTT; CDR3: CASTQTGPYNSPLHF
V: TRBV27; D: TRBD1; size: -; length: 17; J: TRBJ2-5; DNA: TGTGCCAGCAGTTCCCATACTCCCCAGGGACAGGAAGAGACCCAGTACTTC; CDR3: CASSSHTPQGQEETQYF